This T cell receptor (beta chain) was retrieved from a study of CD8 T cells in ankylosing spondylitis. Study results and limitations: Disease-associated clones were reportedly significantly overrepresented in matched ankylosing spondylitis synovial fluid. A motif of 8 or 9 highly homologous TCR beta variants was seen as apparently characteristic of ankylosing spondylitis blood.

V was shortened by 6 bases and J by 4 bases, with 9 bases between the two germline ends. The CDR3 contains 12 residues. Per germline, CDR1 SNHLY and CDR2 FYNNEI. TCRdb used MiXCR to reprocess the 5' RACE reads, holding one entry per CDR3 protein. The data show 250,000 to 300,000 distinct CDR3 sequences, 15% to 25% seen once. This clonotype showed up just a few times. What it binds is not known. The receptor was derived from a male donor with ankylosing spondylitis or in good health (not recorded which). The specimen sequenced was blood, either unsorted or a sorted T cell fraction (not recorded which). The chain combines TRBV2 with TRBJ1-2, with D possibly being TRBD1 (6 bases). As DNA, the CDR3 is TGTGCCAGCAGGGCAGGGGTCTATGGCTACACCTTC. It translates to CASRAGVYGYTF.